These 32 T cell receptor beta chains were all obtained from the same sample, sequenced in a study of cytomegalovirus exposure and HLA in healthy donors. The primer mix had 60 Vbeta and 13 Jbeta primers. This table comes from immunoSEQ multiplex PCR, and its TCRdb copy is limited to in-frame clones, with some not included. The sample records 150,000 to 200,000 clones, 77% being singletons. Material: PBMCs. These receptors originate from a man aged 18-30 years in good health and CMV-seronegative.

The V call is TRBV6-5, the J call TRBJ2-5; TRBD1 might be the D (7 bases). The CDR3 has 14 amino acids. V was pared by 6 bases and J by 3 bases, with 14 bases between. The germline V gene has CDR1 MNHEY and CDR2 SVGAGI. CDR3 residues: CASRRLGTEETQYF. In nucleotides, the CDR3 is TGTGCCAGCAGAAGACTAGGGACAGAAGAGACCCAGTACTTC.

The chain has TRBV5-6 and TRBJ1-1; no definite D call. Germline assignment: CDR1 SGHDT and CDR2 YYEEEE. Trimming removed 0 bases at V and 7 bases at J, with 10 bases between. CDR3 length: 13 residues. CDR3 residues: CASSLEPGSEAFF. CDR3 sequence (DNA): TGTGCCAGCAGCTTGGAGCCGGGGAGTGAAGCTTTCTTT.

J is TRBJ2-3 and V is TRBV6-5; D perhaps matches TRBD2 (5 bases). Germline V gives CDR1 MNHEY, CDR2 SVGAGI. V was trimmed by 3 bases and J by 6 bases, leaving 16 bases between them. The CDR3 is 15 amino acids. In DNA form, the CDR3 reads TGTGCCAGCAGTTATAGGAGGCCCCCTTTGGATACGCAGTATTTT. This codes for CASSYRRPPLDTQYF.

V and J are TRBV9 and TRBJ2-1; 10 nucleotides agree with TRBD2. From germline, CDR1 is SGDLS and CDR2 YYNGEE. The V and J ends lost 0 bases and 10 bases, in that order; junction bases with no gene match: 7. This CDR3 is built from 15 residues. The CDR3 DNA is TGTGCCAGCAGCGTAGGTAGCCTAGCGGGAGCCGAGCAGTTCTTC. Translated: CASSVGSLAGAEQFF.

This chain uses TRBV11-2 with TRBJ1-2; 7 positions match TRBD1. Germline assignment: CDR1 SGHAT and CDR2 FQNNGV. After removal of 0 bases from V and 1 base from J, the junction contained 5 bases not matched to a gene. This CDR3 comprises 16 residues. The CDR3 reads CASSLEGTALNYGYTF. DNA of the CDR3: TGTGCCAGCAGCTTAGAAGGGACAGCTCTTAACTATGGCTACACCTTC. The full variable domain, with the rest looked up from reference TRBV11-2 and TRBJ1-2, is EAGVAQSPRYKIIEKRQSVAFWCNPISGHATLYWYQQILGQGPKLLIQFQNNGVVDDSQLPKDRFSAERLKGVDSTLKIQPAKLEDSAVYLCASSLEGTALNYGYTFGSGTRLTVV.

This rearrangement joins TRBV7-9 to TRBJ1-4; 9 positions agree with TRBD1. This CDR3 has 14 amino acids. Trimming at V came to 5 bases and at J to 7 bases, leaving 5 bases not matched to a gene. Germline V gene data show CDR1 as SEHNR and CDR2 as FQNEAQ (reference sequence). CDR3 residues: CASSPGTGTEKLFF. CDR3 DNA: TGTGCCAGCAGCCCCGGGACAGGGACTGAAAAACTGTTTTTT.

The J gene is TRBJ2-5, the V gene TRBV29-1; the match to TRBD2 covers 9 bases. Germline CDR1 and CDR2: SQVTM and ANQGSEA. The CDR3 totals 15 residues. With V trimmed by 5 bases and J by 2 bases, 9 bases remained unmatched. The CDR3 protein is CSVQPTGLAQETQYF. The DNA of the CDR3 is TGCAGCGTTCAACCAACGGGACTAGCACAAGAGACCCAGTACTTC.

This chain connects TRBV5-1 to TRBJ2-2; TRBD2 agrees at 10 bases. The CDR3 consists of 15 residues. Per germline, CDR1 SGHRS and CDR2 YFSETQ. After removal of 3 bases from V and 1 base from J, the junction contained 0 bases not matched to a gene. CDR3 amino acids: CASSSSGGNTGELFF. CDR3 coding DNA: TGCGCCAGCAGCTCTAGCGGGGGGAACACCGGGGAGCTGTTTTTT.

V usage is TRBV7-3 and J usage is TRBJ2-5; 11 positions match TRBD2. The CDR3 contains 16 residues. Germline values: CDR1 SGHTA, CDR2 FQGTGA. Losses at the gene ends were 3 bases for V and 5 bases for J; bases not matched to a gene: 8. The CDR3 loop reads CASSLWHSGRAETQYF. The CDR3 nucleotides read TGTGCCAGCAGCTTGTGGCATAGCGGGAGGGCCGAGACCCAGTACTTC.

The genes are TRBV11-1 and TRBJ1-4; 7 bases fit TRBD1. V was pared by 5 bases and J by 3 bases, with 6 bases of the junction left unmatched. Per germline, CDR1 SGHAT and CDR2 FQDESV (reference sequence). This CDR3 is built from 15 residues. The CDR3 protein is CASSQFGTANEKLFF. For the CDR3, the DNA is TGTGCCAGCAGCCAATTTGGGACAGCTAATGAAAAACTGTTTTTT. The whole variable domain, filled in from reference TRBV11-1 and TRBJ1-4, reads EAEVAQSPRYKITEKSQAVAFWCDPISGHATLYWYRQILGQGPELLVQFQDESVVDDSQLPKDRFSAERLKGVDSTLKIQPAELGDSAMYLCASSQFGTANEKLFFGSGTQLSVL.

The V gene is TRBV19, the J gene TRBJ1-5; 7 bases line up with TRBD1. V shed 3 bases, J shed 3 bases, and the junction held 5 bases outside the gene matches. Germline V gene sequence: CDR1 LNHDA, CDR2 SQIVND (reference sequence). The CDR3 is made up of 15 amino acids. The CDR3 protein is CASSMPGQLNQPQHF. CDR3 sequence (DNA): TGTGCCAGTAGTATGCCGGGACAGCTCAATCAGCCCCAGCATTTT. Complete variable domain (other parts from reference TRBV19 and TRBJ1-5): DGGITQSPKYLFRKEGQNVTLSCEQNLNHDAMYWYRQDPGQGLRLIYYSQIVNDFQKGDIAEGYSVSREKKESFPLTVTSAQKNPTAFYLCASSMPGQLNQPQHFGDGTRLSIL.

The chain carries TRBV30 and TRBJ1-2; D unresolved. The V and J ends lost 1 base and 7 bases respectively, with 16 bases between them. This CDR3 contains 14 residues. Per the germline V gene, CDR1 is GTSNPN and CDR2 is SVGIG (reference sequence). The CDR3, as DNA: TGTGCCTGGAGTGAGAGGGTATCGACTGGTGGCTACACCTTC. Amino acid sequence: CAWSERVSTGGYTF.

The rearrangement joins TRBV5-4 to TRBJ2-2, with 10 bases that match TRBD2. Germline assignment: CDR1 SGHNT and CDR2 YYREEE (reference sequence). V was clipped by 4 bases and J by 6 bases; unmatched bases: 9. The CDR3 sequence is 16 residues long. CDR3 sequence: CASSPGERGGSGELFF. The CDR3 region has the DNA TGTGCCAGCAGCCCTGGGGAGCGGGGGGGCTCCGGGGAGCTGTTTTTT.

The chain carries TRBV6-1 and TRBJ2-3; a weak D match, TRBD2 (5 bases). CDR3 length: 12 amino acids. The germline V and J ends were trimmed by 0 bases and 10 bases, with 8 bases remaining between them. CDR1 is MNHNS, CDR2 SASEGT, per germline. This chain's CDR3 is CASSEAVGAQYF. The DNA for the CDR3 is TGTGCCAGCAGTGAAGCTGTGGGAGCGCAGTATTTT.

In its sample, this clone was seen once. The CDR3 sequence: CASSLDGTGKDGYTF. The CDR3 DNA is TGTGCCAGCAGCTTAGACGGGACAGGGAAGGATGGCTACACCTTC. The chain employs TRBV7-2 and TRBJ1-2; 9 positions agree with TRBD1. V lost 1 base, J lost 6 bases, and 6 bases stayed unmatched. CDR3 size: 15 residues. Germline assignment: CDR1 SGHTA and CDR2 FQGNSA.

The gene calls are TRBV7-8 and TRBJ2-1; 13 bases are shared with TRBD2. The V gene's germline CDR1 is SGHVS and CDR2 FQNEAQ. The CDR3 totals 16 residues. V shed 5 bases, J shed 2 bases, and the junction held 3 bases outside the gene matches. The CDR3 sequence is CASSLTSGRAYNEQFF. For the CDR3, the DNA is TGTGCCAGCAGCCTTACTAGCGGGAGGGCCTACAATGAGCAGTTCTTC.

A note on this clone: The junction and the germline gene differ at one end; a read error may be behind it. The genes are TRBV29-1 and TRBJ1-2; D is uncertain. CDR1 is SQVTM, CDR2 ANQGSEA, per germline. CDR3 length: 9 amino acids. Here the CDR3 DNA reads TGCAGCGTTGGCCGGGAGGCATTCTTC. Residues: CSVGREAFF.

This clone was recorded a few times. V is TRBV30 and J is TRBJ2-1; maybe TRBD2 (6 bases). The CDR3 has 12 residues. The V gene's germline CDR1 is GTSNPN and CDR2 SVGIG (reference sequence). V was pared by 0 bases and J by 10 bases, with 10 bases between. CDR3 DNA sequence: TGTGCCTGGAGTGTCGGGGGACGCGAGCAGTTCTTC. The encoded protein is CAWSVGGREQFF. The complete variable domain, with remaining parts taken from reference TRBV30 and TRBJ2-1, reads SQTIHQWPATLVQPVGSPLSLECTVEGTSNPNLYWYRQAAGRGLQLLFYSVGIGQISSEVPQNLSASRPQDRQFILSSKKLLLSDSGFYLCAWSVGGREQFFGPGTRLTVL.

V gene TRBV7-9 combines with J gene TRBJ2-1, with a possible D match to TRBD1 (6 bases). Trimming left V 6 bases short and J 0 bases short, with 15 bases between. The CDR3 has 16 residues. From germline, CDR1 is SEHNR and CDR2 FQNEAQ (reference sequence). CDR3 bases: TGTGCCAGCAGGAACCCGGTGGACAGCTCCTACAATGAGCAGTTCTTC. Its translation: CASRNPVDSSYNEQFF. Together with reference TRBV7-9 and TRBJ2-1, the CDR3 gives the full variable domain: DTGVSQNPRHKITKRGQNVTFRCDPISEHNRLYWYRQTLGQGPEFLTYFQNEAQLEKSRLLSDRFSAERPKGSFSTLEIQRTEQGDSAMYLCASRNPVDSSYNEQFFGPGTRLTVL.

This CDR3 reads CASWDTQYEQYF. In DNA form, the CDR3 reads TGTGCCAGCTGGGACACTCAATACGAGCAGTACTTC. J is TRBJ2-7 and V is TRBV10-3; D perhaps matches TRBD1 (6 bases). Looked up from germline, CDR1 is ENHRY and CDR2 is SYGVKD. This CDR3 is 12 amino acids long. V shed 10 bases and J shed 4 bases, with 14 bases lying between them.

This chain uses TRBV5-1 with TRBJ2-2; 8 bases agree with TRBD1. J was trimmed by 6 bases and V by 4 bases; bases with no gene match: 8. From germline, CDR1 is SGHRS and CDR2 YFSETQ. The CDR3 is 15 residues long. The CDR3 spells CASSPETGGSGELFF. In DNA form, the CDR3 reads TGCGCCAGCAGCCCAGAAACAGGGGGATCCGGGGAGCTGTTTTTT.

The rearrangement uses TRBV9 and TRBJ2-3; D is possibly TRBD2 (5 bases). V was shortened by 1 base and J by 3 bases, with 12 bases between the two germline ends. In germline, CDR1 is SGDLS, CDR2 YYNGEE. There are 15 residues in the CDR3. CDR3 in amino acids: CASSVLLDGTDTQYF. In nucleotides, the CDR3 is TGTGCCAGCAGCGTATTACTAGATGGAACAGATACGCAGTATTTT.

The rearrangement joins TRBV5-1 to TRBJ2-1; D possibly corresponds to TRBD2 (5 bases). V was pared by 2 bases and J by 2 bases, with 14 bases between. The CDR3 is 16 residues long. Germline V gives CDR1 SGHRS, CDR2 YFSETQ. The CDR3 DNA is TGCGCCAGCAGCTTTCTTGACACCGGGGCCTACAATGAGCAGTTCTTC. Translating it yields CASSFLDTGAYNEQFF.

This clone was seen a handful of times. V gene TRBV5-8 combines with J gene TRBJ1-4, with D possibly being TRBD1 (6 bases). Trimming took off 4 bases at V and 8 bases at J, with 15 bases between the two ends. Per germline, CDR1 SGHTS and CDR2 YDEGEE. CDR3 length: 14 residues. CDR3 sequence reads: CASSPGQPGEKLFF. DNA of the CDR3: TGTGCCAGCAGCCCAGGACAGCCTGGGGAAAAACTGTTTTTT.

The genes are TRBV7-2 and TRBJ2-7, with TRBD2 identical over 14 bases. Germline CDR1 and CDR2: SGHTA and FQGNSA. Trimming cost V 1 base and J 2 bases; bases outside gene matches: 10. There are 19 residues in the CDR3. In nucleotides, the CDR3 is TGTGCCAGCAGCTTAGGGACAGGGACTAGCGGGAGTGGGGCCTACGAGCAGTACTTC. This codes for CASSLGTGTSGSGAYEQYF.

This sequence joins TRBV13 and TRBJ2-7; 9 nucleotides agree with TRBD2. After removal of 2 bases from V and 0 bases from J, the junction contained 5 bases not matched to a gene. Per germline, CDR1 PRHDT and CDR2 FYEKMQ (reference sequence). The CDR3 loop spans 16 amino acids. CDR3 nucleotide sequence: TGTGCCAGCAGCTTAAGGACTAGCGAGAGCTCCTACGAGCAGTACTTC. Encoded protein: CASSLRTSESSYEQYF.

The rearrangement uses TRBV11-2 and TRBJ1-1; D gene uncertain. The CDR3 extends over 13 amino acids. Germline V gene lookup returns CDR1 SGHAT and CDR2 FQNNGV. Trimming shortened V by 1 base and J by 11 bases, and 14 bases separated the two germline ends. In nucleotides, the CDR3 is TGTGCCAGCAGCTTAGGGCCCCTTACCGGGGCTTTCTTT. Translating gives CASSLGPLTGAFF.

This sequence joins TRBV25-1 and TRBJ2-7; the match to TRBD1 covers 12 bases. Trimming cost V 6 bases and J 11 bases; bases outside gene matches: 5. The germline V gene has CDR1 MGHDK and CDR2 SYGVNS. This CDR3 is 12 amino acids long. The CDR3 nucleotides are TGTGCCAGCAGACGGGACAGGGGGCCTGAGTACTTC. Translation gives CASRRDRGPEYF.

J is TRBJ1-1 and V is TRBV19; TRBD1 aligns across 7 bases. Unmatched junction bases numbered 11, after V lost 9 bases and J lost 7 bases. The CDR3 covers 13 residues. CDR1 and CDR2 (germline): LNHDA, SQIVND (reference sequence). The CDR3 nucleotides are TGTGCCAGCAGTGACAGGGCCGTCTTTGAAGCTTTCTTT. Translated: CASSDRAVFEAFF.

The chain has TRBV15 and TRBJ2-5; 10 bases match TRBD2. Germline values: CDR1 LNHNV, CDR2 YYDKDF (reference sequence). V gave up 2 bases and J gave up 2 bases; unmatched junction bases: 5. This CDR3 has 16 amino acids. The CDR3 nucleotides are TGTGCCACCAGCAGACTAGCGGGAGCAGGGCAAGAGACCCAGTACTTC. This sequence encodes CATSRLAGAGQETQYF.

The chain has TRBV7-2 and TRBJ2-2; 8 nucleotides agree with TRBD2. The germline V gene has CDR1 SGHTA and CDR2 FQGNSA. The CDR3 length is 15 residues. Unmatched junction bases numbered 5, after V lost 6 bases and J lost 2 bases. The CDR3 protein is CASRRSGANTGELFF. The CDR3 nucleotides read TGTGCCAGCAGACGTAGCGGGGCAAACACCGGGGAGCTGTTTTTT.

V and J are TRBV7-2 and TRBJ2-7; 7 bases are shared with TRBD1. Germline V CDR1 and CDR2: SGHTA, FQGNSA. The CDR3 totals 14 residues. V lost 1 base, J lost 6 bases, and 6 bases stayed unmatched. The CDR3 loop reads CASSLDGTVREQYF. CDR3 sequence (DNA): TGTGCCAGCAGCTTAGATGGGACAGTTCGCGAGCAGTACTTC.